The sequence of this T cell receptor (beta chain) was determined in a study of Ad26.COV2.S vaccination and SARS-CoV-2 variants. Overall study: Once or twice, 56 days apart, Ad26.COV2.S was delivered intramuscularly.

Note on this clone: Its antigen is not known.

This table comes from immunoSEQ multiplex PCR, and its TCRdb copy is limited to in-frame clones, with some not included. The table shows about 460,000 clones, with about 88% occurring only once. Specified treatment: around 19 received Ad26.COV2.S at low or high dose, single or two shots; five or six received placebo; per-sample allocation not given. Collection of the samples took place on day 63 after the first injection of vaccine or placebo. V dropped 5 bases and J dropped 0 bases, with 11 bases sitting between them. From germline, CDR1 is GTSNPN and CDR2 SVGIG (reference sequence). The CDR3 loop spans 13 amino acids. Whole-study findings and limits: Assessments of TCR breadth and depth may have underestimated the total T cell responses.

This TCR was recovered from a person between 18 and 59 years old who received the Ad26.COV2.S COVID-19 vaccine or a placebo. The J gene is TRBJ2-7, the V gene TRBV30, with TRBD1 as a possible D gene (6 bases). Here the sequenced sample was peripheral blood, taken in a trial of Ad26.COV2.S vaccine versus placebo. CDR3 region: CAWATGTSYEQYF. In DNA form, the CDR3 reads TGTGCCTGGGCGACAGGAACCTCCTACGAGCAGTACTTC. Supplemented by reference TRBV30 and TRBJ2-7, the full variable domain reads SQTIHQWPATLVQPVGSPLSLECTVEGTSNPNLYWYRQAAGRGLQLLFYSVGIGQISSEVPQNLSASRPQDRQFILSSKKLLLSDSGFYLCAWATGTSYEQYFGPGTRLTVT.